This is a list of T cell receptor beta chains from one sample in a study of technical replicates of blood from a few donors. The repertoire was sequenced with immunoSEQ multiplex PCR; TCRdb's copy has only in-frame clones and lacks some. The data contain 50,000 to 60,000 clones, roughly 91% of them singletons. What was sequenced was PBMCs. These TCRs come from a human donor in good health. Some clones in this sample may be carry-over from other donors' samples. Both conserved end residues are part of each CDR3. Each record gives: CDR3 protein, V gene.

CDR3: CASSTQGPEAFF
V: TRBV6-5

CDR3: CASSLSQRTDTQYF
V: TRBV7-3

CDR3: CASSRRLAFNDEQYF
V: TRBV5-4

CDR3: CASSLGLAGGSEQFF
V: TRBV7-8

CDR3: CASSLACIDRVRPQHF
V: TRBV11-3

CDR3: CASSEWKGGPTEAFF
V: TRBV25-1

CDR3: CASSESVETQYF
V: TRBV2

CDR3: CASSPGQSTDTQYF
V: TRBV7-6

CDR3: CASSYTGLISGNTIYF
V: TRBV5-4

CDR3: CASSPRDWQETQYF
V: TRBV4-1

CDR3: CASSQSARRTGYTF
V: TRBV16

CDR3: CASSLVRTYINEQFF
V: TRBV5-1

CDR3: CAWVTMGVAEAFF
V: TRBV30

CDR3: CASSKLSGNEQFF
V: TRBV5-6

CDR3: CASSVGTGTYEQYF
V: TRBV9

CDR3: CASSPIAGGQAGELFF
V: TRBV4-3

CDR3: CASSRLVSEYNEQFF
V: TRBV6-5

CDR3: CASSERPAGRLNSPLHF
V: TRBV7-9

CDR3: CASSPRRDGSPLHF
V: TRBV19

CDR3: CASTRGSNQPQHF
V: TRBV5-5

CDR3: CASSYSDSYEQYF
V: TRBV6-5

CDR3: CASSYSGQVRTEAFF
V: TRBV6-5

CDR3: CASSLAPTEQFF
V: TRBV7-2

CDR3: CAWSRGGSYEQYF
V: TRBV30

CDR3: CASTPRGGSAGELFF
V: TRBV5-4

CDR3: CASSLVGTSGNTDTQYF
V: TRBV7-2

CDR3: CASREGDWTEAFF
V: TRBV2

CDR3: CASSQATSENTDTQYF
V: TRBV4-2

CDR3: CASSLALAGEQYF
V: TRBV5-1

CDR3: CASNRQIETEAFF
V: TRBV6-5

CDR3: CASSFGVATHNEKLFF
V: TRBV5-8

CDR3: CASKGHGTTTYNEQFF
V: TRBV23-1

CDR3: CAWSALQGGGYTF
V: TRBV30

CDR3: CASSHRLTYEQYF
V: TRBV14

CDR3: CASSQDLGSPYEQYF
V: TRBV4-3

CDR3: CASSQVFRGPKGNEQFF
V: TRBV14

CDR3: CASGLTFRGAFF
V: TRBV12-5

CDR3: CASSLGQNTEAFF
V: TRBV7-7

CDR3: CASSLAGQYSYEQYF
V: TRBV5-1

CDR3: CASSLHSGTAPYEQYF
V: TRBV7-9

CDR3: CASSRDSSSYEQYF
V: TRBV4-1

CDR3: CASIPDSRTGELFF
V: TRBV5-1

CDR3: CASKSVAGGLEAQYF
V: TRBV5-1

CDR3: CASSVLAGNTGELFF
V: TRBV2

CDR3: CATVKANRKVYGYTF
V: TRBV10-3

CDR3: CASSFGTGDFGELFF
V: TRBV5-6

CDR3: CASSLTTGINEKLFF
V: TRBV11-2

CDR3: CASSGEAWEQYF
V: TRBV5-4

CDR3: CASSQDPQGAIYGYTF
V: TRBV4-3

CDR3: CASSRQGAGEKLFF
V: TRBV2

CDR3: CASSLTGGRNEQFF
V: TRBV5-8

CDR3: CASSLYRGRLQPQHF
V: TRBV5-6

CDR3: CASSLGTSGGGTYNEQFF
V: TRBV11-3